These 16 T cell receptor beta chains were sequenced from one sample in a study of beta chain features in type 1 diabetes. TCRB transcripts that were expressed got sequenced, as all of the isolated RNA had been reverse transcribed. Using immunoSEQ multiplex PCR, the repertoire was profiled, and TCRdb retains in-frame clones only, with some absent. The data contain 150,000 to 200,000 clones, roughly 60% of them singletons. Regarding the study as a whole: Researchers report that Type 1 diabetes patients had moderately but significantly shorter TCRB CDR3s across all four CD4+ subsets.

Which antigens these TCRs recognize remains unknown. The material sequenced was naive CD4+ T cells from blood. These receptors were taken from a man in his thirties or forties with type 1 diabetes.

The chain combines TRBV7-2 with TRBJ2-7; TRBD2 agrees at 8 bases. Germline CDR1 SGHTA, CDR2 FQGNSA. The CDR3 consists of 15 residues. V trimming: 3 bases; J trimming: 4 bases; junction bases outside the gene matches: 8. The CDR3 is CASSLRAGEDYEQYF. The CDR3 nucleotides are TGTGCCAGCAGCTTGAGAGCGGGGGAAGATTACGAGCAGTACTTC.

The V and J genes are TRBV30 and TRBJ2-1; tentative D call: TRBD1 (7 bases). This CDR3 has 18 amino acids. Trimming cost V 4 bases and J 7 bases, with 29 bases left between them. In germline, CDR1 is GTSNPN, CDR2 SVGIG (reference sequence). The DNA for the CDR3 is TGTGCCTGGACTCTAGGAGGGGGCCCATTTCCTATTAGGAATGAGCAGTTCTTC. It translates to CAWTLGGGPFPIRNEQFF.

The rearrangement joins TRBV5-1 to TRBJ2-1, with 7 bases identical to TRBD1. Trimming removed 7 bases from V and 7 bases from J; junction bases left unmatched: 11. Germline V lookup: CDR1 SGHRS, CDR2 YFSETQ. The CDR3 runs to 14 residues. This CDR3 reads CASSEGGSRNEQFF. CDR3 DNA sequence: TGCGCCAGCTCGGAAGGGGGCAGCAGGAATGAGCAGTTCTTC.

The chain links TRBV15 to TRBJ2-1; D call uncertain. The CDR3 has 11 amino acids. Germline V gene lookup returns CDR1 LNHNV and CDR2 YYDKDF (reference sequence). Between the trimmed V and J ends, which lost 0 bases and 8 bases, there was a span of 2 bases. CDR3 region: CATSRDYEQFF. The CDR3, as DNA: TGTGCCACCAGCAGAGATTATGAGCAGTTCTTC.

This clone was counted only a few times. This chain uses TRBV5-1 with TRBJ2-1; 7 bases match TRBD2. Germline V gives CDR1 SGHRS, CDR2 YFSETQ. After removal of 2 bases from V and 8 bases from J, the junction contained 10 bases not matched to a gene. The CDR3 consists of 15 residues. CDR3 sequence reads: CASSLAGSTSDEQFF. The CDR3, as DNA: TGCGCCAGCAGCTTAGCGGGGTCGACGTCGGATGAGCAGTTCTTC.

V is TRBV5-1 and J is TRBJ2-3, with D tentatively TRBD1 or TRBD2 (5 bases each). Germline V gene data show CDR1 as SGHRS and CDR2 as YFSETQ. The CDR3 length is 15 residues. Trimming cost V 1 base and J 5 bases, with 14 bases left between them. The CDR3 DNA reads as TGCGCCAGCAGCTTGTTCGGGGCGAGCGTAGATACGCAGTATTTT. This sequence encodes CASSLFGASVDTQYF.

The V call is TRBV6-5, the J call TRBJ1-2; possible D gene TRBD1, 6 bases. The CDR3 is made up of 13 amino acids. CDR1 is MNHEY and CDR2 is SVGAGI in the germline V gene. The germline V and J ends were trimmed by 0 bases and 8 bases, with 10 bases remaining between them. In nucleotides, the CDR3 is TGTGCCAGCAGTTACTCGGGGGCCTGGGGCTACACCTTC. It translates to CASSYSGAWGYTF.

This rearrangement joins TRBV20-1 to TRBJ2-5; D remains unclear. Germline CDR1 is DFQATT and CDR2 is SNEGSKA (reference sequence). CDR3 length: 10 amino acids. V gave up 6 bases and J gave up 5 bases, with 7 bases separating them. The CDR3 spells CSAKQETQYF. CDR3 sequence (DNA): TGCAGTGCCAAGCAGGAGACCCAGTACTTC.

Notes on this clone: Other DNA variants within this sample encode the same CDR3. The CDR3 region is CAWSVRGNQPQHF. The CDR3 DNA is TGTGCCTGGAGTGTCAGGGGCAATCAGCCCCAGCATTTT. The rearrangement links TRBV30 to TRBJ1-5; tentative D call: TRBD1 (5 bases). V shed 0 bases and J shed 2 bases, with 5 bases lying between them. Germline lookup yields CDR1 GTSNPN and CDR2 SVGIG (reference sequence). This CDR3 has 13 residues. Together with reference TRBV30 and TRBJ1-5, the CDR3 gives the full variable domain: SQTIHQWPATLVQPVGSPLSLECTVEGTSNPNLYWYRQAAGRGLQLLFYSVGIGQISSEVPQNLSASRPQDRQFILSSKKLLLSDSGFYLCAWSVRGNQPQHFGDGTRLSIL.

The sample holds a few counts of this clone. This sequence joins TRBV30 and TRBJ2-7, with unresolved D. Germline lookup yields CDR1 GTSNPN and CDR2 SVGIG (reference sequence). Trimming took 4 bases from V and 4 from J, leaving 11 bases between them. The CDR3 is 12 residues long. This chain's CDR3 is CAWKTKDYEQYF. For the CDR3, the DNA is TGTGCCTGGAAGACCAAGGATTACGAGCAGTACTTC.

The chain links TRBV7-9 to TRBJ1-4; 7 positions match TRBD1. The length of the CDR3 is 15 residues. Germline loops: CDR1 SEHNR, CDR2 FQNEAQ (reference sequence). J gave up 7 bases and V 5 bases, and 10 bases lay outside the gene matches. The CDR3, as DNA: TGTGCCAGCAGCCCGACAGGGCCTCGGGGTGAAAAACTGTTTTTT. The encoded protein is CASSPTGPRGEKLFF.

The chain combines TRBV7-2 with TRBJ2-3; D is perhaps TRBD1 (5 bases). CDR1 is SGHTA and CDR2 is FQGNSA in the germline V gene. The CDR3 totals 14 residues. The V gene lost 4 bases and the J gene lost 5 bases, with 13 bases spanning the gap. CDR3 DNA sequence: TGTGCCAGCAGCTCTGGACAATTGGGAGATACGCAGTATTTT. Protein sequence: CASSSGQLGDTQYF.

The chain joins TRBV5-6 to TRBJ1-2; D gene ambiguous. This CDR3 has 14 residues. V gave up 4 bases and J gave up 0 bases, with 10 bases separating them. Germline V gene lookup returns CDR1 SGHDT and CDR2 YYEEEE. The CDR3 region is CASSPERANYGYTF. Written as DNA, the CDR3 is TGTGCCAGCAGCCCCGAGAGGGCTAACTATGGCTACACCTTC.

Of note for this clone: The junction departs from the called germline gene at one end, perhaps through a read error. CDR3 sequence (DNA): TGTGCTAGCAGCTGGGAGGCAGGGGACGGGACCCAGTACTTC. Its protein product is CASSWEAGDGTQYF. V gene TRBV7-7 combines with J gene TRBJ2-5, with D tentatively TRBD1 or TRBD2 (6 bases each). Germline CDR1 and CDR2: SSHAT and FNYEAQ (reference sequence). This CDR3 is built from 14 residues.

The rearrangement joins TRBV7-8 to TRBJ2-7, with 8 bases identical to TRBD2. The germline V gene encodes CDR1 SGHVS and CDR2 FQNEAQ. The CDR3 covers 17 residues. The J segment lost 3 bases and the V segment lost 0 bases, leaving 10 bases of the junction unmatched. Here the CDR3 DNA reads TGTGCCAGCAGCTTAGCGTTGTCGGGACTAGGACTCTACGAGCAGTACTTC. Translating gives CASSLALSGLGLYEQYF.

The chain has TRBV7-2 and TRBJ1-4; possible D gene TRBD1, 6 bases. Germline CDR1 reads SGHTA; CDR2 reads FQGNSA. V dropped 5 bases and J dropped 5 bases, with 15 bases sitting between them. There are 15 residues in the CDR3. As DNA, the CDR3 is TGTGCCAGCAGCCCCCAGTTCGGGGGCAATGAAAAACTGTTTTTT. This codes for CASSPQFGGNEKLFF.